This T cell receptor beta chain was recovered during a study of cytomegalovirus exposure and HLA in healthy donors (dated by TCRdb to 2017 to 2019). Regarding the study in general: According to an earlier analysis of a few hundred of the donors, about 190 million T cells yielded roughly 100 million unique TCR beta sequences and approximately 300 Gb of sequence data. All discovery cohort repertoires had been generated on a single sequencing platform. In an earlier analysis of more than 550 of the donors, high-throughput TCR beta sequencing was used to judge whether each TCR beta V gene segment behaved as functional or pseudogenic. The number of donors typed differed by locus, with about 629-640 for A, B, C, DRB1 and DQB1, over 500 for DQA1, nearly 610 for DPA1, and under 490 for DPB1. Donor age, sex, ethnicity and CMV serostatus were compiled together with the repertoire data. In a later analysis, previously published TCR beta repertoires from 600 to 850 donors were re-analyzed and high-resolution HLA genotyping was added so that TCR occurrence patterns could be studied. Roughly 300 gigabases of sequencing data and around 80 million unique TCR sequences made up an early release that covered approximately 650 HLA-typed donors. About 5 DR-DQ haplotypes were handled as single units for association and clustering, since linkage in the cohort was strong. Among about 390 genotyped donors of the cohort, an average of about 240,000 unique TCR beta nucleotide sequences were sequenced per donor, 15% to 20% of them non-productive. Class I and class II HLA loci were covered by the typing at four-digit resolution. The study aimed to test whether signatures of past pathogen exposure could be identified by cataloging public T cell receptors. Genome-wide SNP genotypes for about 65% of the 666 donors were used in a later genetic analysis, which treated that subset as a discovery cohort. Using immunosequencing, the study profiled T cell repertoires from fewer than 850 subjects and related those repertoires to cytomegalovirus serostatus. Among the roughly 390 genotyped donors, more than 70% belonged to the genetic ancestry cluster associated with self-reported Caucasian donors. Rather than using new phenotypic data, the later analysis identified candidate immune exposures from TCR beta sequences and from how often those sequences occurred across donors. To predict cytomegalovirus infection status, the study brought together high-throughput TCR immunosequencing, statistical association of individual TCRs with disease status, and machine learning. Besides the first cohort of some 670 subjects, a separate validation cohort made up of 120 different subjects was used.

Libraries were constructed by the immunoSEQ multiplex PCR assay. For the multiplex PCR, a mixture combining 60 forward primers for TCR Vbeta segments and 13 reverse primers for TCR Jbeta segments was used. The CDR3 region of rearranged TCR beta genes was amplified from genomic DNA by a multiplex PCR assay. The Illumina HiSeq System was used to sequence the amplified TCR beta libraries as 87-base-pair reads. As for the authors' bioinformatics: Across the 670 or so repertoires, a later analysis counted 75 million to 90 million unique TCR beta chains, 9.5 million to 12 million of which were shared by at least two donors. To remove PCR and sequencing errors, raw reads were error-corrected and collapsed into unique sequences using a nearest-neighbor algorithm that merged closely related sequences. To assign V, D and J gene segments, CDR3 sequences were aligned to IMGT reference sequences. For a sequence to be retained, a match of at least six nucleotides to both a V gene segment and a J gene segment was required. A rearrangement was called productive if the CDR3 had no stop codons and remained in frame with V and J, and every other rearrangement was called non-productive. Following IMGT convention, CDR3 was defined as the stretch from the second conserved V-encoded cysteine up to the conserved J-encoded phenylalanine. Sequences without an unambiguous match to a single V gene segment were excluded from the earlier analysis of several hundred of the donors. In an earlier analysis of 587 of the donors, V segments were called functional above 56.7% productive rearrangements and were called segregating when the between-donor standard deviation exceeded 5%. A statistical classification framework was built for diagnosing cytomegalovirus status from the catalog of TCR beta chain sequences. In a later analysis, TCR nucleotide sequences were compared against IMGT/GENE-DB human TR gene sequences so that V and J genes could be assigned. The TCRdist pipeline was used in a later analysis to assign CDR3 sequences and most-parsimonious VDJ recombination scenarios. A later analysis defined each TCR beta chain by its CDR3 amino acid sequence plus V-gene family, and excluded reads lacking a unique V-gene family. To address suspected cross-contamination and a sequencing artifact, a later analysis removed several hundred highly shared, low-generation-probability nucleotide sequences. For each public chain, a later analysis derived a clonal expansion index from normalized ranks of inferred template counts within each repertoire. A later analysis computed generation probabilities with a VDJ recombination model fitted to out-of-frame rearrangements, and checked the results against IGoR. A later analysis scored TCR-TCR, TCR-HLA and TCR-CMV co-occurrence with hypergeometric tests, applying a repertoire-size bias correction to TCR pairs. False discovery rates were estimated in a later analysis by permuting HLA or CMV assignments 20 times. A later analysis grouped co-occurring TCRs with DBSCAN, adding TCRdist sequence similarity when clustering within HLA-allele-positive subsets. For co-occurrence clustering, repertoires with fewer than 30,000 or more than 120,000 public chains were excluded, along with about five repertoires with anomalous nucleotide sharing. Sourced from immuneACCESS, this table was stored by TCRdb with only in-frame sequences that have V and J called. A share of the clones is absent; for the studies checked, an unresolved V gene accounts for under half, and the remainder has no known explanation. V and J calls and clone size are as listed in that table; D and trimming were resolved from the DNA. This sample is represented by roughly 110,000 clones; 73% of them were singletons. Around 7.4% of the sample goes to the ten largest clones.

Points the paper makes about the study in general: In an earlier analysis of some 540 of the donors, most TCR beta V segments appeared in productive rearrangements about 87% or about 30% of the time, broadly matching IMGT annotations. The only immune exposure information available for the cohort was CMV serostatus. In a later genetic analysis, fewer N-insertions in productive TCRs were reported among donors in an Asian-associated ancestry cluster than the roughly 700-donor mean. Across donors, most TCR sequences were observed very rarely, whereas some public TCRs were present in many individuals. An association between a missense DCLRE1C variant and V-gene and J-gene trimming of TCR beta chains was found in a later genetic analysis and replicated in an independent cohort. A further reported finding was that TCR beta sequences accurately predicted the HLA-A and HLA-B alleles for most subjects in the first cohort. Correlated functional status among segregating V segments might reflect linkage disequilibrium, but an unknown experimental factor could not be ruled out. The cohort was sequenced for TCR beta chains only, and without alpha or paired-chain data the features that could be detected were limited. In a later analysis, 16,951 TCR beta sequences were associated with specific HLA alleles at a false discovery rate of 0.05. A cluster of highly shared sequence variants was judged likely to be a technical artifact of the sequencing pipeline. A later analysis found that TCR association rates varied across HLA loci, with DRB1 alleles showing the most associated TCRs and HLA-C alleles the fewest. The authors suggested that the approach could potentially be extended to other disease states and immunological phenotypes. According to a later analysis, parvovirus B19, influenza, CMV and Epstein-Barr virus appeared linked to several top co-occurrence clusters. Because counts were too low, seventeen rarely observed V segments, including chromosome 9 orphons, were left out of the earlier analysis of about 500 of the donors. Compared with equally common non-associated chains, HLA-associated TCR beta chains in a later analysis were more clonally expanded and had lower generation probabilities. The classifier was reported to diagnose cytomegalovirus status with high specificity and sensitivity in both the original cohort and the validation cohort. Presence/absence analyses assumed roughly uniform sequencing depth across donors, an assumption that may not hold. In a later analysis, most CMV-associated TCR beta chains were found to appear HLA-restricted, with HLA associations seemingly driven largely by CMV exposure. The study gave a list of under 200 TCR beta chains associated with cytomegalovirus. When HLA alleles, especially DR and DQ, strongly co-occurred, attributing TCR associations to individual alleles was difficult. In vitro tests confirmed that a few of the cytomegalovirus-associated TCR beta chains recognize cytomegalovirus antigens. HLA typing was unavailable for some donors at each locus, so association tests used only the typed subset.

This clone has more than one count but fewer than ten. The target of this receptor is not known. There are no base qualities to consult, and no much larger clone falls within one base. Other DNA sequences of this sample code for an identical CDR3. The cohort consisted of approximately 670 healthy bone marrow donors. Cohort members were all nominally healthy when sampled, although unrecorded immune exposures were likely present. The donor tested CMV seronegative, placing the donor among the roughly 400 seronegative members of the cohort. Each donor provided a peripheral blood sample, and peripheral blood mononuclear cells were used for TCR beta sequencing. Genomic DNA extraction from the blood cell samples was performed with the Qiagen DNeasy Blood Extraction Kit. This receptor was obtained from a man aged 25-45 years in good health and CMV-seronegative. Source material: PBMCs.

The CDR3 is CASSFSGEQYF. In nucleotides, the sequence is TGTGCCAGCAGTTTTTCCGGCGAGCAGTACTTC. This chain joins TRBV28 to TRBJ2-7; no D segment can be confidently identified. The CDR3 holds 11 amino acids from the cysteine to the phenylalanine. The entry retains the CDR3 DNA only, 33 bases that are in frame from base 1. V is cut by 3 bases and J by 6 bases, and the space between the germline ends is 6 bases. Based on the germline V gene, the CDR1 and CDR2 sequences are MDHEN and SYDVKM.